These T cell receptor beta chains were read from a single sample in a study of neurological immune-mediated disorders. One entry per CDR3 protein results from TCRdb running MiXCR on the 5' RACE reads. The sample has about 55,000 distinct CDR3 sequences, about 3.5% seen once. Input material: PBMCs. These receptors were taken from a man aged 25-40 years with multiple sclerosis. Both conserved end residues are part of each CDR3. D genes are given only for firm matches. The listing skips clone size in some rows; elsewhere it reads once, few, many or a size class.

D gene,V gene,J gene,clone size,CDR3 protein,CDR3 DNA
.,TRBV29-1,TRBJ1-2,few,CSVEWAGRDYGYTF,TGCAGCGTTGAATGGGCGGGTCGGGACTATGGCTACACCTTC
.,TRBV5-1,TRBJ1-3,many,CASSAGSSGNTIYF,TGCGCCAGCAGCGCGGGGAGCTCTGGAAACACCATATATTTT
.,TRBV5-1,TRBJ1-1,many,CASSSYPRGNTEAFF,TGCGCCAGCAGCTCCTACCCCCGGGGGAACACTGAAGCTTTCTTT
.,TRBV27,TRBJ1-5,many,CASSFHSGNQPQHF,TGTGCCAGCAGTTTTCATTCTGGCAATCAGCCCCAGCATTTT
.,TRBV7-9,TRBJ1-1,many,CASSSTASARMSTEAFF,TGTGCCAGCAGCTCGACAGCTTCGGCCAGGATGAGCACTGAAGCTTTCTTT
.,TRBV20-1,TRBJ2-1,many,CSARDILREGGEQFF,TGCAGTGCTAGAGATATTTTGCGGGAAGGAGGTGAGCAGTTCTTC
TRBD2,TRBV4-1,TRBJ2-3,few,CASSQVLRIAGGISDTQYF,TGCGCCAGCAGCCAAGTCCTCAGGATAGCGGGAGGGATCTCGGATACGCAGTATTTT
.,TRBV4-1,TRBJ2-1,many,CASSSTGPTTYNEQFF,TGCGCCAGCAGCTCGACAGGTCCTACCACCTACAATGAGCAGTTCTTC
.,TRBV20-1,TRBJ1-5,many,CSARGHRSNQPQHF,TGCAGTGCTAGAGGACACCGTAGCAATCAGCCCCAGCATTTT
TRBD1,TRBV5-1,TRBJ2-5,many,CASSSLGDRVETQYF,TGCGCCAGCAGCTCCCTCGGGGACAGGGTAGAGACCCAGTACTTC
.,TRBV5-6,TRBJ2-5,many,CASSLRRETQYF,TGTGCCAGCAGCTTACGGAGAGAGACCCAGTACTTC
.,TRBV21-1,TRBJ1-5,many,CASSPTGAFNQPQHF,TGTGCCAGCAGCCCGACAGGGGCCTTCAATCAGCCCCAGCATTTT
.,TRBV20-1,TRBJ2-7,many,CSARVDYEQYF,TGCAGTGCTAGAGTAGACTACGAGCAGTACTTC
.,TRBV15,TRBJ2-2,many,CATHRGDTHTGELFF,TGTGCCACTCATAGAGGGGACACCCACACCGGGGAGCTGTTTTTT
.,TRBV18,TRBJ2-3,many,CASSPRNTDTQYF,TGTGCCAGCTCACCACGGAACACAGATACGCAGTATTTT
TRBD1,TRBV7-8,TRBJ2-7,many,CASSISGTGTLREQYF,TGTGCCAGCAGCATATCCGGGACAGGAACTCTACGCGAGCAGTACTTC
.,TRBV27,TRBJ1-1,many,CASSLEGVGTEAFF,TGTGCCAGCAGTTTAGAGGGGGTTGGGACTGAAGCTTTCTTT
.,TRBV6-1,TRBJ2-3,many,CASSPLGSTQYF,TGTGCCAGCAGTCCCCTCGGGAGTACGCAGTATTTT
TRBD2,TRBV4-1,TRBJ2-1,many,CASSPLAGGLNEQFF,TGCGCCAGCAGCCCACTAGCGGGGGGGCTCAATGAGCAGTTCTTC
.,TRBV12-3/TRBV12-4,TRBJ2-3,many,CASSLAFGTDTQYF,TGTGCCAGCAGTTTAGCGTTCGGAACAGATACGCAGTATTTT
.,TRBV25-1,TRBJ1-4,many,CASSDELRGEKLFF,TGTGCCAGCAGTGATGAGTTACGAGGCGAAAAACTGTTTTTT
.,TRBV7-3,TRBJ2-5,many,CASSLNGGGVEETQYF,TGTGCCAGCAGCTTAAACGGAGGGGGAGTAGAAGAGACCCAGTACTTC
.,TRBV7-2,TRBJ1-6,many,CASSLTPQGSYNSPLHF,TGTGCCAGCAGCTTAACACCACAGGGCTCCTATAATTCACCCCTCCACTTT
.,TRBV9,TRBJ1-2,many,CASSVTALRGYGYTF,TGTGCCAGCAGCGTCACGGCCCTACGGGGCTATGGCTACACCTTC
.,TRBV20-1,TRBJ1-3,many,CSARGPGNTIYF,TGCAGTGCTAGGGGCCCTGGAAACACCATATATTTT
.,TRBV20-1,TRBJ2-1,many,CSARDAGGDWNEQFF,TGCAGTGCTAGAGATGCAGGGGGGGATTGGAATGAGCAGTTCTTC
.,TRBV6-2/TRBV6-3,TRBJ2-7,many,CASSYSGRYEQYF,TGTGCCAGCAGTTATAGCGGCCGCTACGAGCAGTACTTC
.,TRBV7-9,TRBJ1-2,many,CASRGDSYGYTF,TGTGCCAGCAGAGGGGATTCGTATGGCTACACCTTC
.,TRBV20-1,TRBJ1-2,many,CSARETGNYGYTF,TGCAGTGCTAGAGAAACAGGGAACTATGGCTACACCTTC
.,TRBV6-5,TRBJ1-5,many,CASSYSEGNQPQHF,TGTGCCAGCAGTTACTCGGAAGGGAACCAGCCCCAGCATTTT
TRBD2,TRBV20-1,TRBJ2-7,many,CSARVVRGGSLYEQYF,TGCAGTGCTAGAGTTGTTCGGGGGGGCTCTCTCTACGAGCAGTACTTC
.,TRBV4-1,TRBJ1-3,many,CASSQDIRNIPGNTIYF,TGCGCCAGCAGCCAAGATATCCGGAACATTCCTGGAAACACCATATATTTT
TRBD2,TRBV27,TRBJ2-1,many,CASSSKPGGNYNEQFF,TGTGCCAGCAGTTCTAAACCGGGGGGGAACTACAATGAGCAGTTCTTC
.,TRBV10-3,TRBJ2-3,.,CAISGVGDRTDTQYF,TGTGCCATCAGCGGAGTTGGCGACCGCACAGATACGCAGTATTTT
.,TRBV6-1,TRBJ1-1,few,CASSEVSTTEAFF,TGTGCCAGCAGTGAAGTTTCGACGACTGAAGCTTTCTTT
TRBD1,TRBV5-1,TRBJ2-7,many,CASSKGTGTYEQYF,TGCGCCAGCAGCAAGGGGACAGGGACCTACGAGCAGTACTTC
.,TRBV15,TRBJ2-1,many,CATSRRLQEGEQFF,TGTGCCACCAGCAGGCGGCTACAAGAGGGTGAGCAGTTCTTC
.,TRBV10-2,TRBJ1-5,many,CASSGAVNQPQHF,TGCGCCAGTAGTGGGGCAGTAAATCAGCCCCAGCATTTT
.,TRBV2,TRBJ2-3,many,CASSEAVLRTQYF,TGTGCCAGCAGTGAAGCAGTCCTCCGAACGCAGTATTTT
.,TRBV7-6,TRBJ2-2,.,CASSPGPGGTGELFF,TGTGCCAGCAGCCCCGGGCCCGGCGGAACCGGGGAGCTGTTTTTT
TRBD2,TRBV20-1,TRBJ2-3,many,CSCRDSLGLAGVLPGDTQYF,TGCAGTTGCCGGGACTCTCTAGGACTAGCGGGAGTCCTCCCTGGGGATACGCAGTATTTT
.,TRBV7-2,TRBJ2-5,many,CASSPRTQETQYF,TGTGCCAGCAGCCCTCGGACCCAAGAGACCCAGTACTTC
.,TRBV7-3,TRBJ1-6,many,CASSLTGAERSPLHF,TGTGCCAGCAGCTTAACGGGGGCTGAGCGTTCACCCCTCCACTTT
.,TRBV6-5,TRBJ1-1,many,CASSYGPYMNTEAFF,TGTGCCAGCAGTTACGGACCTTATATGAACACTGAAGCTTTCTTT
.,TRBV27,TRBJ1-5,.,CASSFTYYQPQHF,TGTGCCAGCAGTTTCACTTACTATCAGCCCCAGCATTTT
.,TRBV5-6,TRBJ2-5,many,CASSLAKGGARETQYF,TGTGCCAGCAGCTTGGCCAAGGGGGGCGCGAGAGAGACCCAGTACTTC
.,TRBV27,TRBJ2-2,many,CASSFLPSGGGELFF,TGTGCCAGCAGCTTTCTCCCCAGCGGTGGCGGGGAGCTGTTTTTT
TRBD1,TRBV15,TRBJ2-3,many,CATSRGTGTDTQYF,TGTGCCACCAGCAGGGGGACAGGGACAGATACGCAGTATTTT
.,TRBV6-5,TRBJ2-7,many,CASSPIPGSYEQYF,TGTGCCAGCAGTCCCATTCCAGGATCCTACGAGCAGTACTTC
TRBD1,TRBV7-6,TRBJ1-1,many,CASSLQGATEAFF,TGTGCCAGCAGCCTACAGGGGGCCACTGAAGCTTTCTTT
.,TRBV3-1,TRBJ1-6,many,CASSRLDSPLHF,TGTGCCAGCAGCCGTCTAGATTCACCCCTCCACTTT
.,TRBV15,TRBJ2-7,many,CATSRDPSTGTYEQYF,TGTGCCACCAGCAGAGATCCTTCCACAGGGACCTACGAGCAGTACTTC
.,TRBV5-1,TRBJ2-1,many,CASTEQGSEQFF,TGCGCCAGCACTGAGCAGGGCAGTGAGCAGTTCTTC
TRBD1,TRBV5-1,TRBJ1-5,many,CASSPRDRNQPQHF,TGCGCCAGCAGCCCCCGGGACAGGAATCAGCCCCAGCATTTT
TRBD1,TRBV20-1,TRBJ1-1,many,CSARSPGGLLRTEAFF,TGCAGTGCTAGATCACCAGGGGGATTGTTGAGGACTGAAGCTTTCTTT
TRBD1,TRBV5-1,TRBJ2-1,many,CASSSLDRNSEQFF,TGCGCCAGCAGCTCTCTGGACAGGAATAGTGAGCAGTTCTTC
TRBD2,TRBV9,TRBJ2-1,many,CASSVVLAGANEQFF,TGTGCCAGCAGCGTAGTTCTAGCGGGGGCAAATGAGCAGTTCTTC